The clone carrying this T cell receptor beta chain was detected ten times or more. Its antigen is as yet unknown. Sample-barcoded 5' priming and a J-beta primer mix drove a second PCR of roughly 6 to 12 cycles. A 12-random-nucleotide template-switch adaptor tagged each cDNA molecule. TCRdb called the 5' RACE reads again in MiXCR, with one record for every CDR3 protein. The sample lists a few hundred thousand distinct CDR3 sequences, roughly half occurring once. The entry originates in a study of blood T cells in healthy people across ages. CDR1 and CDR2 from the germline V gene are SGHDT and YYEEEE. This CDR3 spans 14 amino acids. V was clipped by 2 bases and J by 4 bases; unmatched bases: 3. Notes on the study in general: Donor CMV infection status was unknown, possibly confounding age-related changes in expanded clonotypes.

Source material: blood. V is TRBV5-6 and J is TRBJ2-7; TRBD2 matches 10 bases. This TCR derives from a man aged 60 to 69 in good health. The CDR3 region has the DNA TGTGCCAGCAGCTTTCCGGGACTAGCGTACGAGCAGTACTTC. This translates into CASSFPGLAYEQYF.